This T cell receptor beta chain was observed in a study of T cells after yellow fever vaccination. Findings and caveats of the study: A small proportion of clonotypes was detected in both the CD4 and CD8 compartments. Although the secondary response was weaker, it peaked faster, at day 5 versus 15.

Universal primer sites and UMIs were introduced during 5'RACE template-switching synthesis of TCR cDNA. TCRdb re-called the 5' RACE reads with MiXCR, one entry per CDR3 protein. This table holds roughly 150,000 distinct CDR3 sequences, 6.6% found once. This clonotype occurred many times. Its matching antigen is unknown. This specimen was CD4+ T cells sorted from PBMCs, taken 10 days after the yellow fever booster vaccination. The TCR sequence derives from a man aged 25 to 45 who received the YFV17D yellow fever vaccine.

Here the CDR3 reads CASKPGGGHAAEQYF. DNA of the CDR3: TGTGCCAGCAAACCGGGTGGGGGTCATGCCGCCGAGCAGTACTTC. The chain combines TRBV6-5 with TRBJ2-7; the D gene could be TRBD1 or TRBD2 (5 bases each). The CDR3 contains 15 residues. V was cut by 7 bases and J by 6 bases, with 22 bases left in between. Germline CDR1 MNHEY, CDR2 SVGAGI.